This TCR beta chain was recovered during a study of EBV T-cell therapy then PD-1 blockade in nasopharyngeal carcinoma (dated by TCRdb to the early 2020s). In light of the paper, this sample's treatment or condition label describes: AdE1-LMPpoly-expanded autologous EBV-specific T-cell therapy followed by anti-PD-1 nivolumab. Genomic DNA was extracted from sorted cells using the Qiagen DNeasy Kit. Deep sequencing of the TCR beta chain was done on the immunoSEQ platform. From the authors' description of their analysis: Repertoire data analysis was performed with the immunoSEQ Analyzer software. This immuneACCESS table, as held by TCRdb, lists in-frame sequences with V and J called but not all clones. Of the missing ones, under half trace to an unresolved V gene in checked studies; the others have no known cause. The V and J calls and clone size were taken over from that table, and D and trimming were inferred from the DNA. Recorded for this sample are roughly 20,000 clones; 84% of them occurred a single time. Together, the top ten hold around 30% of the sample.

CDR3 length: 15 amino acids, cysteine to phenylalanine. Of all the DNA, just the CDR3 is kept, 45 bases in frame from base 1. Compared with germline, V lacks 6 bases and J lacks 1 base; bases without a gene match: 6. The germline V gene supplies CDR1 MNHNS and CDR2 SASEGT. In the case of this clone: This clone's antigen is unknown. No quality values exist for individual bases; no much larger clone is one base distant.

The material sequenced was CD8+ T cells from blood, taken at roughly day 32 from a patient whose treatment included autologous EBV-specific T cells and nivolumab. The V and J genes are TRBV6-1 and TRBJ2-4; TRBD1 fits 7 bases in the junction. The clonotype comes from a man in his forties with nasopharyngeal carcinoma. The sequenced DNA: TGTGCCAGCAGCGCAGACAGGGCGGCCAAAAACATTCAGTACTTC. Translation gives CASSADRAAKNIQYF.